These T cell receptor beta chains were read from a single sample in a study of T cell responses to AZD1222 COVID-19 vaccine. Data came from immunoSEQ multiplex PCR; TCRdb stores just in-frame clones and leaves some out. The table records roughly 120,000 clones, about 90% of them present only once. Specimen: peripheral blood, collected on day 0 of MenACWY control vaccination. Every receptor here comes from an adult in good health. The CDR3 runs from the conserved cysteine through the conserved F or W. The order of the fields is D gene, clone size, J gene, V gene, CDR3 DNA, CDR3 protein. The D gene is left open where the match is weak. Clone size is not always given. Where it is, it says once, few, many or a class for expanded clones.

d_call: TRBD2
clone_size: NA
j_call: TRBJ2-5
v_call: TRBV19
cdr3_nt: TGTGCCAGTAGTACGCCGGGACTAGCGGGACAAGAGACCCAGTACTTC
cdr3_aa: CASSTPGLAGQETQYF

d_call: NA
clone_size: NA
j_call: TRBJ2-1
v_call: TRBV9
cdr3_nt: TGTGCCAGCAGCGTATACAATGAGCAGTTCTTC
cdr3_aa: CASSVYNEQFF

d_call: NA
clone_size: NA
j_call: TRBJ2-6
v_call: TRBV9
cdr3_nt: TGTGCCAGCAGCGTAGCTTTTTCTGGGGCCAACGTCCTGACTTTC
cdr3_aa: CASSVAFSGANVLTF

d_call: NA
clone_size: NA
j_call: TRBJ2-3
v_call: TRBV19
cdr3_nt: TGTGCCAGTAGTAACAGGGCGAACACAGATACGCAGTATTTT
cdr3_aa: CASSNRANTDTQYF

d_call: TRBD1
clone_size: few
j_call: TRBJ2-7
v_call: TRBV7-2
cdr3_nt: TGTGCCAGCAGCTTAGTGTTTAGTTGGACAGGGGACTACGAGCAGTACTTC
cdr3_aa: CASSLVFSWTGDYEQYF

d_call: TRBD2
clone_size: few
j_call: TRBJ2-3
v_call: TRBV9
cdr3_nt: TGTGCCAGCAGCGCTATCGCGGGACTAGCGGACCCAGATACGCAGTATTTT
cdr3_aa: CASSAIAGLADPDTQYF

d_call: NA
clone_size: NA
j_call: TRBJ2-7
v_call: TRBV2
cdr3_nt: TGTGCCAGCAGTTACACCTACGAGCAGTACTTC
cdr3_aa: CASSYTYEQYF

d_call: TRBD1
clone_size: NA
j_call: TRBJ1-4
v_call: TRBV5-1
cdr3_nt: TGCGCCAGCAGCTTGGAGTCAGGGGGAAAACTGTTTTTT
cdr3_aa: CASSLESGGKLFF

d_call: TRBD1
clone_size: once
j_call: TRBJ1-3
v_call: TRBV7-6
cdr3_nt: TGTGCCAGCAGCCCTGACAGGGGGCGTAACACCATATATTTT
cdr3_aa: CASSPDRGRNTIYF

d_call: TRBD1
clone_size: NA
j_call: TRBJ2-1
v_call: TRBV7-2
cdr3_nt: TGTGCCAGCAGCCCCCAGGGGGCCGCCTACAATGAGCAGTTCTTC
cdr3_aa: CASSPQGAAYNEQFF

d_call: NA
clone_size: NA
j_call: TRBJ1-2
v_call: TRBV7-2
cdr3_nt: TGTGCCAGCAGCCTCCTCCCAGGGGACCCAGTTAACTATGGCTACACCTTC
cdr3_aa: CASSLLPGDPVNYGYTF

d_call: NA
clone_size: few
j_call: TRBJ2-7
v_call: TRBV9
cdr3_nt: TGTGCCAGCAGCCTCTCCCCCGCGGTGCTCTCCTACGAGCAGTACTTC
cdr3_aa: CASSLSPAVLSYEQYF

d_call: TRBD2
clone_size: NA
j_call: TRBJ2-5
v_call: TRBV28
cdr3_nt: TGTGCCAGCAGTTTCCCCCCCAGCGGGGGGCGGCAGAGTTCGGAGACCCAGTACTTC
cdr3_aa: CASSFPPSGGRQSSETQYF

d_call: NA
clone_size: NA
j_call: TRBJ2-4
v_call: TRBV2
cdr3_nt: TGTGCCAGCAGGTCGGCAGGGTCAGCCAAAAACATTCAGTACTTC
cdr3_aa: CASRSAGSAKNIQYF

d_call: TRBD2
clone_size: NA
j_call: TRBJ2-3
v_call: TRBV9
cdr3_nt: TGTGCCAGCAGCGTAGCTTCTGGACTAGCGGGCGGTACAGATACGCAGTATTTT
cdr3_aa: CASSVASGLAGGTDTQYF

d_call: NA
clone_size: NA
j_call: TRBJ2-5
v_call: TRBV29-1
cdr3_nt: TGCAGCGTGACCCCAGAGGTAGAGACCCAGTACTTC
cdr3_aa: CSVTPEVETQYF

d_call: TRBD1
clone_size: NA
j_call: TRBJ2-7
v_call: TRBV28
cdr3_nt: TGTGCCAGCAGTAGCCCCGGGACAGGCAGCTCCTACGAGCAGTACTTC
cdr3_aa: CASSSPGTGSSYEQYF

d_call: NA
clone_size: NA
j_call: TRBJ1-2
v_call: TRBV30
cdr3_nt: TGTGCCTGGAGTGCACAGTTAGCTAACTATGGCTACACCTTC
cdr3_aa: CAWSAQLANYGYTF

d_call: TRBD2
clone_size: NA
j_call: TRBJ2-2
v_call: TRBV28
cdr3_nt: TGTGCCAGCAGTTTGGAAGCTAGCGGGAGGGTCCGGGAGCTGTTTTTT
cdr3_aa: CASSLEASGRVRELFF

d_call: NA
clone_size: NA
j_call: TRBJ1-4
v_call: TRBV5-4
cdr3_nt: TGTGCCAGCAGCTTGGACACTAATGAAAAACTGTTTTTT
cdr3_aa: CASSLDTNEKLFF

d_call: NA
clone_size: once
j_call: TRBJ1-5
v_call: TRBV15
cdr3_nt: TGTGCCACCAGCAGAGATACCCTAGCGAATCAGCCCCAGCATTTT
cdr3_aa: CATSRDTLANQPQHF

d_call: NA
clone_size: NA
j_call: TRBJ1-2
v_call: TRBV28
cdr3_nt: TGTGCCAGCAGGTTTCAAGGGCAATCTAACTATGGCTACACCTTC
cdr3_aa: CASRFQGQSNYGYTF

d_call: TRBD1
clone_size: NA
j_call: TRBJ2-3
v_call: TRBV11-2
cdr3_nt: TGTGCCAGCAGCTTAAACAGGGGACGCACAGATACGCAGTATTTT
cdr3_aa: CASSLNRGRTDTQYF

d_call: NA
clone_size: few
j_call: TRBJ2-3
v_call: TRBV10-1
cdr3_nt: TGCGCCAGCAGTGTGAGGGGCACAGATACGCAGTATTTT
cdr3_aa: CASSVRGTDTQYF

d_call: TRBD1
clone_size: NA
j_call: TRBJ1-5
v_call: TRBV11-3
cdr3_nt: TGTGCCAGCAGCGGTGGACAGGGGATGAGTCAGCCCCAGCATTTT
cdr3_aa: CASSGGQGMSQPQHF

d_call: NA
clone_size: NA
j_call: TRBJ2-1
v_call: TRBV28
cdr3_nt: TGTGCCAGCAGTCCCGCCTCGGCGGACTACAATGAGCAGTTCTTC
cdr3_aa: CASSPASADYNEQFF

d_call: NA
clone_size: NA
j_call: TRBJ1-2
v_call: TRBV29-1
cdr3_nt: TGCAGCGTTGACCCGCGTTTCTTGGCTGGCTACACCTTC
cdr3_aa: CSVDPRFLAGYTF

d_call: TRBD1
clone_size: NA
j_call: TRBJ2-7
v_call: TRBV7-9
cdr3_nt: TGTGCCAGCAGTCATAGGGACAGCTTACCTTACGAGCAGTACTTC
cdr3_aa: CASSHRDSLPYEQYF

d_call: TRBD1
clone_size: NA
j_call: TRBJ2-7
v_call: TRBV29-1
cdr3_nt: TGCAGCGCCAGACAGGGGGGATCCTACGAGCAGTACTTC
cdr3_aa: CSARQGGSYEQYF

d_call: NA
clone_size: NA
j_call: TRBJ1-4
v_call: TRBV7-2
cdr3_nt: TGTGCCAGCAGCTCCACCAGCAGGGTGCGGGAAAAACTGTTTTTT
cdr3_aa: CASSSTSRVREKLFF

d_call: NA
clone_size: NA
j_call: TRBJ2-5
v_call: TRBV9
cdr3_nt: TGTGCCAGCAGCCCCCGGGAGACCCAGTACTTC
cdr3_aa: CASSPRETQYF

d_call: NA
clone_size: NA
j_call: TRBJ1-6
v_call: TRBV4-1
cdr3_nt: TGCGCCAGCAGCCAATCCCTGCAGGGGAGCTCCTATAATTCACCCCTCCACTTT
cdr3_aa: CASSQSLQGSSYNSPLHF

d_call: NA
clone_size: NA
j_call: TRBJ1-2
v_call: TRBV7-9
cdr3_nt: TGTGCCAGCAGCGGAACATTTGGACTCCAACCGAGAGGTGAGGGTGGCTACACCTTC
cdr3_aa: CASSGTFGLQPRGEGGYTF

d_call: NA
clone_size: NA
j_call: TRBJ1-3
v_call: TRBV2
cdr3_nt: TGTGCCAGCAGTGAATTTGTGAGACGAAACACCATATATTTT
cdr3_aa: CASSEFVRRNTIYF

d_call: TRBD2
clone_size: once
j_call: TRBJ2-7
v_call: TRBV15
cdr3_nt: TGTGCCACCAGCAGGGCTAGCGGGCGTTCCGACGAGCAGTACTTC
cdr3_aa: CATSRASGRSDEQYF

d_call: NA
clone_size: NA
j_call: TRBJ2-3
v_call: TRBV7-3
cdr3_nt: TGTGCCAGCAGCTTAACGGATCAAGATACGCAGTATTTT
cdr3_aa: CASSLTDQDTQYF

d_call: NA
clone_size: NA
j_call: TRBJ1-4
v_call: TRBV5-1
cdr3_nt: TGCGCCAGCAGGGGTGGGGAAAAACTGTTTTTT
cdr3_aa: CASRGGEKLFF

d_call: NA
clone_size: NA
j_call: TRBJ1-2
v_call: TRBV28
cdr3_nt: TGTGCCAGCAGTTTTCTACTCGGTGGCTACACCTTC
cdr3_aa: CASSFLLGGYTF

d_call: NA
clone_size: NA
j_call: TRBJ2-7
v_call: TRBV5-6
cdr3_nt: TGTGCCAGCAGCGGAAATCGCTACGAGCAGTACTTC
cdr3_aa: CASSGNRYEQYF

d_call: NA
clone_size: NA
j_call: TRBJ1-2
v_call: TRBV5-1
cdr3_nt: TGCGCCAGCAGCTTGAATTCCCCGCAAGCTAACTATGGCTACACCTTC
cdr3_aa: CASSLNSPQANYGYTF

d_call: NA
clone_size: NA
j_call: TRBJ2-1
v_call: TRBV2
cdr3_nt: TGTGCCAGCAGTGTTGTGACAACCAGTGAGCAGTTCTTC
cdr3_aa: CASSVVTTSEQFF

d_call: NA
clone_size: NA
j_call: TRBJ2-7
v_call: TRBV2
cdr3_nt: TGTGCCAGCAGCGATCTTTCCTACGAGCAGTACTTC
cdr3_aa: CASSDLSYEQYF

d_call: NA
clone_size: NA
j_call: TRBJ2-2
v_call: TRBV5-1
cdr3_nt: TGCGCCAGCAGCTTCGATAACATTGGCGGGGAGCTGTTTTTT
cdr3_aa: CASSFDNIGGELFF

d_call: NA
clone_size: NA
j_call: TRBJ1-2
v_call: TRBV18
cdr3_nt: TGTGCCAGCTCACGAGGGGATATAAACTATGGCTACACCTTC
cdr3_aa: CASSRGDINYGYTF

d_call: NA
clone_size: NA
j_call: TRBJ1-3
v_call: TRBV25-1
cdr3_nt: TGTGCCAGCAGTGAAACTCTCTCTGGAAACACCATATATTTT
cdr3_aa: CASSETLSGNTIYF

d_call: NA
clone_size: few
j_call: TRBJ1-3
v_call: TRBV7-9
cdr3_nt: TGTGCCAGCAAGGAGAGCTCTGGAAACACCATATATTTT
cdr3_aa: CASKESSGNTIYF

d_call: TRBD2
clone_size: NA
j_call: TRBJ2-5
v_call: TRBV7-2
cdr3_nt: TGTGCCAGCACTCGATGGGAGGGCGGGGTAAAAGAGACCCAGTACTTC
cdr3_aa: CASTRWEGGVKETQYF

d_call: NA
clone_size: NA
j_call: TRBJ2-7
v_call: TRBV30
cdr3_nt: TGTGCCTGGAGTGTAGCCCCCAGCAGGGGTAGGCACGAGCAGTACTTC
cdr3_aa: CAWSVAPSRGRHEQYF

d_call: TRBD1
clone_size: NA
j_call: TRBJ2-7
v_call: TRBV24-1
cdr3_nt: TGTGCCACCAGTGATCCGGGACAGGGGATAGACGAGCAGTACTTC
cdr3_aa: CATSDPGQGIDEQYF

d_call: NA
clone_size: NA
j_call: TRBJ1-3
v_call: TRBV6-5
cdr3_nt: TGTGCCAGCAGACCCTTGCGTTTCTCTGGAAACACCATATATTTT
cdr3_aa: CASRPLRFSGNTIYF

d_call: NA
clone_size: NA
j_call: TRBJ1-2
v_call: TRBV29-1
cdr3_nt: TGCAGCGTTGACAGCCCGGAGGGTTATGGCTACACCTTC
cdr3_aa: CSVDSPEGYGYTF

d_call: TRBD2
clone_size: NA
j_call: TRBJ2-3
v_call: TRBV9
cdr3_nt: TGTGCCAGCAGCTGGGGACTAGCGGGTGTCACAGATACGCAGTATTTT
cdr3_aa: CASSWGLAGVTDTQYF

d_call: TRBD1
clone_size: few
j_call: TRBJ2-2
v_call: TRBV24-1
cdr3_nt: TGTGCCACCAGTGATTTATTTGCGGGACAGGGTCTGGACACCGGGGAGCTGTTTTTT
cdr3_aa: CATSDLFAGQGLDTGELFF

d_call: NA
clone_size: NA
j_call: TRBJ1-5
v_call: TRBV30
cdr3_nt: TGTGCCTGGAGTGTAGGTTGGGGGGGGCAGCCCCAGCATTTT
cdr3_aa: CAWSVGWGGQPQHF

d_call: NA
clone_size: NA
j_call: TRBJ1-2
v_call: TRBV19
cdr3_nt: TGTGCCAGCGAGGGGAGGAGGGGAGACTATGGCTACACCTTC
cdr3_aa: CASEGRRGDYGYTF